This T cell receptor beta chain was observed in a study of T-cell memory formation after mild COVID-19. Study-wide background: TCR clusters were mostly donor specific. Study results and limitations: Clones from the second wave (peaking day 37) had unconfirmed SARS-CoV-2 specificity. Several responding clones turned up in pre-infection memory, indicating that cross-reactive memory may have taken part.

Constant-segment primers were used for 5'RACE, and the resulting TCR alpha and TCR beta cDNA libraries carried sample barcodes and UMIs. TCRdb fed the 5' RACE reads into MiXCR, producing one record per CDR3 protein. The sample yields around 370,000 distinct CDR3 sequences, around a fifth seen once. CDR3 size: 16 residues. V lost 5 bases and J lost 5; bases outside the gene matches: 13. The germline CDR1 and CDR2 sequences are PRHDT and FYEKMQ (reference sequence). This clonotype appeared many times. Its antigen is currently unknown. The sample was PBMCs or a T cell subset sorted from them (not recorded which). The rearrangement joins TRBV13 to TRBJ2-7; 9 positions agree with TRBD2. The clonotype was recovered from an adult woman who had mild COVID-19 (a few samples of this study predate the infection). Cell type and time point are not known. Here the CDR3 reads CASSPRIAGDRDEQYF. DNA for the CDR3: TGTGCCAGCAGCCCCCGTATAGCGGGAGACAGGGACGAGCAGTACTTC. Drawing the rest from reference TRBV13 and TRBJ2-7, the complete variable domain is AAGVIQSPRHLIKEKRETATLKCYPIPRHDTVYWYQQGPGQDPQFLISFYEKMQSDKGSIPDRFSAQQFSDYHSELNMSSLELGDSALYFCASSPRIAGDRDEQYFGPGTRLTVT.